A selection of T cell receptor beta chains follows, all from one sample in a study of T cell repertoires in cytomegalovirus infection. A single record per CDR3 protein comes from TCRdb applying MiXCR to the reads. In the table there are roughly 45,000 distinct CDR3 sequences, roughly 22% of which are singletons. These TCRs are of unknown antigen specificity. Sample: CD8+ T cells from cultured PBMCs, taken from culture after CMV antigen stimulation. The receptors here all came from a human donor in good health (CMV status not recorded). Some clones in this sample may be carry-over from other donors' samples. The CDR3 runs from the conserved cysteine through the conserved F or W. The D gene is left open where the match is weak. A clone size is listed for some rows: how often the clone was seen (once, few, many), or a class if it is expanded.

d_gene: NA
j_gene: TRBJ1-2
abundance: NA
v_gene: TRBV10-3
CDR3aa: CAINTGSSGRWDYGYTF
CDR3nt: TGTGCCATCAATACTGGTTCGTCTGGTAGATGGGACTATGGCTACACCTTC

d_gene: NA
j_gene: TRBJ1-5
abundance: NA
v_gene: TRBV7-2
CDR3aa: CASSVRLDYSNQPQHF
CDR3nt: TGTGCCAGCAGCGTCCGACTAGACTATAGCAATCAGCCCCAGCATTTT

d_gene: NA
j_gene: TRBJ1-6
abundance: few
v_gene: TRBV7-2
CDR3aa: CASSLGGTLSPLHF
CDR3nt: TGTGCCAGCAGCTTAGGGGGGACCCTCTCACCCCTCCACTTT

d_gene: NA
j_gene: TRBJ2-5
abundance: few
v_gene: TRBV19
CDR3aa: CASRENFQETQYF
CDR3nt: TGTGCCAGCCGGGAGAACTTCCAAGAGACCCAGTACTTC

d_gene: NA
j_gene: TRBJ2-1
abundance: few
v_gene: TRBV6-1
CDR3aa: CASNSPGRAYNEQFF
CDR3nt: TGTGCCAGCAACTCCCCGGGACGGGCCTACAATGAGCAGTTCTTC

d_gene: TRBD2
j_gene: TRBJ2-5
abundance: NA
v_gene: TRBV7-9
CDR3aa: CASSLMGLGEETQYF
CDR3nt: TGTGCCAGCAGCTTAATGGGACTAGGGGAAGAGACCCAGTACTTC

d_gene: NA
j_gene: TRBJ1-2
abundance: few
v_gene: TRBV7-9
CDR3aa: CASSPTRDISWTNYGYTF
CDR3nt: TGTGCCAGCAGCCCTACCCGGGACATTTCCTGGACCAACTATGGCTACACCTTC

d_gene: TRBD1
j_gene: TRBJ1-2
abundance: few
v_gene: TRBV20-1
CDR3aa: CSARTGEGGYTF
CDR3nt: TGCAGTGCCCGCACAGGGGAGGGCGGCTACACCTTC

d_gene: NA
j_gene: TRBJ2-2
abundance: NA
v_gene: TRBV7-2
CDR3aa: CASSPRGTGELFF
CDR3nt: TGTGCCAGCAGCCCGAGAGGCACCGGGGAGCTGTTTTTT

d_gene: NA
j_gene: TRBJ1-1
abundance: NA
v_gene: TRBV6-8
CDR3aa: CASSIQGTEAFF
CDR3nt: TGTGCCAGCAGTATACAGGGCACTGAAGCTTTCTTT

d_gene: TRBD2
j_gene: TRBJ2-3
abundance: many
v_gene: TRBV7-3
CDR3aa: CASSFSGLATDTQYF
CDR3nt: TGTGCCAGCAGCTTCTCGGGACTAGCGACAGATACGCAGTATTTT

d_gene: NA
j_gene: TRBJ2-7
abundance: NA
v_gene: TRBV12-3/TRBV12-4
CDR3aa: CASTSGLTYEQYF
CDR3nt: TGTGCCAGCACGTCGGGGTTGACCTACGAGCAGTACTTC

d_gene: TRBD2
j_gene: TRBJ2-1
abundance: few
v_gene: TRBV7-2
CDR3aa: CASSLALADLRSYNEQFF
CDR3nt: TGTGCCAGCAGCTTAGCTCTAGCGGACCTACGGTCCTACAATGAGCAGTTCTTC

d_gene: TRBD1
j_gene: TRBJ1-1
abundance: few
v_gene: TRBV6-5
CDR3aa: CASSYHGQVNTEAFF
CDR3nt: TGTGCCAGCAGTTACCACGGACAGGTGAACACTGAAGCTTTCTTT

d_gene: NA
j_gene: TRBJ2-5
abundance: few
v_gene: TRBV12-3/TRBV12-4
CDR3aa: CASSLLPRGASETQYF
CDR3nt: TGTGCCAGCAGTTTACTTCCACGTGGGGCTAGTGAGACCCAGTACTTC

d_gene: TRBD2
j_gene: TRBJ2-2
abundance: NA
v_gene: TRBV28
CDR3aa: CASSFRGDYSRWELFF
CDR3nt: TGTGCCAGCAGTTTTCGGGGGGACTATTCTCGTTGGGAGCTGTTTTTT

d_gene: NA
j_gene: TRBJ2-1
abundance: few
v_gene: TRBV15
CDR3aa: CATSNSGALGDEQFF
CDR3nt: TGTGCCACCAGCAATTCGGGGGCGCTCGGCGATGAGCAGTTCTTC

d_gene: NA
j_gene: TRBJ2-7
abundance: NA
v_gene: TRBV28
CDR3aa: CASSLPRLVSYEQYF
CDR3nt: TGTGCCAGCAGTTTACCGCGACTAGTGTCCTACGAGCAGTACTTC

d_gene: NA
j_gene: TRBJ1-5
abundance: few
v_gene: TRBV7-8
CDR3aa: CASSHRENQPQHF
CDR3nt: TGTGCCAGCAGCCATCGGGAGAATCAGCCCCAGCATTTT

d_gene: NA
j_gene: TRBJ2-2
abundance: NA
v_gene: TRBV7-9
CDR3aa: CASIHTAGDTPNTGELFF
CDR3nt: TGTGCCAGCATCCACACGGCGGGGGACACACCGAACACCGGGGAGCTGTTTTTT

d_gene: TRBD1
j_gene: TRBJ2-5
abundance: NA
v_gene: TRBV5-1
CDR3aa: CASSSRPMTGGQETQYF
CDR3nt: TGCGCCAGCAGCTCAAGGCCAATGACAGGGGGCCAAGAGACCCAGTACTTC

d_gene: NA
j_gene: TRBJ2-3
abundance: NA
v_gene: TRBV28
CDR3aa: CASSLWNDDPTDTQYF
CDR3nt: TGTGCCAGCAGTTTATGGAACGACGACCCGACCGATACGCAGTATTTT

d_gene: NA
j_gene: TRBJ1-1
abundance: NA
v_gene: TRBV7-9
CDR3aa: CASRTDAEAFF
CDR3nt: TGTGCCAGCAGAACAGACGCTGAAGCTTTCTTT

d_gene: TRBD1
j_gene: TRBJ2-1
abundance: few
v_gene: TRBV7-9
CDR3aa: CASRHPWTGSDEQFF
CDR3nt: TGTGCCAGCAGACATCCGTGGACAGGCTCGGATGAGCAGTTCTTC

d_gene: TRBD1
j_gene: TRBJ1-1
abundance: NA
v_gene: TRBV20-1
CDR3aa: CSAIGQGAGRTEAFF
CDR3nt: TGCAGTGCTATAGGACAGGGGGCGGGTCGCACTGAAGCTTTCTTT

d_gene: NA
j_gene: TRBJ1-1
abundance: NA
v_gene: TRBV6-2/TRBV6-3
CDR3aa: CASSYQMAEQAFF
CDR3nt: TGTGCCAGCAGTTACCAAATGGCAGAACAAGCTTTCTTT

d_gene: TRBD1
j_gene: TRBJ2-5
abundance: NA
v_gene: TRBV7-8
CDR3aa: CASSSQNVGTGGAETQYF
CDR3nt: TGTGCCAGCAGCTCACAAAACGTAGGGACAGGGGGCGCGGAGACCCAGTACTTC

d_gene: TRBD1
j_gene: TRBJ1-1
abundance: few
v_gene: TRBV4-2
CDR3aa: CASSQARDRVPVAFF
CDR3nt: TGTGCCAGCAGCCAAGCCCGGGACAGGGTTCCGGTAGCTTTCTTT

d_gene: NA
j_gene: TRBJ2-7
abundance: NA
v_gene: TRBV28
CDR3aa: CASSLGGWNSYEQYF
CDR3nt: TGTGCCAGCAGTTTGGGGGGATGGAACTCCTACGAGCAGTACTTC

d_gene: NA
j_gene: TRBJ2-2
abundance: few
v_gene: TRBV11-1
CDR3aa: CASSFSGLELFF
CDR3nt: TGTGCCAGCAGCTTCTCGGGGCTGGAGCTGTTTTTT

d_gene: NA
j_gene: TRBJ2-7
abundance: NA
v_gene: TRBV10-1
CDR3aa: CASSGDVGYEQYF
CDR3nt: TGCGCCAGCAGTGGGGACGTTGGATACGAGCAGTACTTC

d_gene: NA
j_gene: TRBJ2-5
abundance: NA
v_gene: TRBV5-6
CDR3aa: CASSLGAGETQYF
CDR3nt: TGTGCCAGCAGCTTAGGTGCGGGGGAGACCCAGTACTTC

d_gene: TRBD1
j_gene: TRBJ1-2
abundance: NA
v_gene: TRBV29-1
CDR3aa: CSVEITGGVDNYGYTF
CDR3nt: TGCAGCGTTGAAATCACAGGGGGGGTAGACAACTATGGCTACACCTTC

d_gene: TRBD2
j_gene: TRBJ2-5
abundance: few
v_gene: TRBV7-6
CDR3aa: CASSSPQGLAVPGGETQYF
CDR3nt: TGTGCCAGCAGCTCCCCCCAGGGACTAGCGGTCCCCGGCGGGGAGACCCAGTACTTC